Reported below is one T cell receptor beta chain. Its target is unknown. This sample is drawn from a study of T cell responses to AZD1222 COVID-19 vaccine. Study-wide background: Both about-4-week and about-12-week second-dose recipients were combined.

Findings of the study overall: Recipients of AZD1222 seropositive at baseline numbered only 6 or 7. Clonal diversity was possibly underestimated, and the donors were mostly white British, with more females. Scientists sampled the repertoires only once the peak T cell response had passed.

CDR3 length: 16 amino acids. Germline CDR1 is SGHTA and CDR2 is FQGNSA. The germline V and J ends were trimmed by 2 bases and 0 bases, with 11 bases remaining between them. Repertoires were generated with immunoSEQ multiplex PCR, while TCRdb's copy carries only in-frame clones and drops some. The sample gives about 260,000 clones, roughly 93% of which show up once; less than 0.6% is in the top ten. The clonotype comes from an adult in good health. This chain links TRBV7-2 with TRBJ2-1, with D possibly TRBD1 on 5 matching bases. The specimen comprised peripheral blood, sampled on day 0 of AZD1222 vaccination. CDR3 sequence (DNA): TGTGCCAGCAGCTTAAGGGGTCGGAGCTCCTACAATGAGCAGTTCTTC. It translates to CASSLRGRSSYNEQFF. Variable domain in full (rest from reference TRBV7-2 and TRBJ2-1): GAGVSQSPSNKVTEKGKDVELRCDPISGHTALYWYRQSLGQGLEFLIYFQGNSAPDKSGLPSDRFSAERTGGSVSTLTIQRTQQEDSAVYLCASSLRGRSSYNEQFFGPGTRLTVL.